This T cell receptor beta chain is drawn from a study of radiotherapy plus CTLA-4 blockade in lung cancer (dated by TCRdb to the late 2010s). Study-wide context: Objective responses occurred in around 20% of enrolled patients, and roughly 30% achieved disease control. The paper's findings and limits, for the study overall: After treatment with radiotherapy and ipilimumab, TCR clones that originated in tumors expanded in peripheral blood. The strongest predictors of response, as reported, were early dynamic changes in blood T cell clones along with a rise in serum interferon-beta after radiation.

The study evaluated CTLA-4 blockade (ipilimumab) given together with focal radiation therapy in patients who had chemo-refractory metastatic non-small-cell lung cancer. Library prep was done by the immunoSEQ multiplex PCR assay. In TCRdb, the immuneACCESS table is reduced to in-frame sequences with V and J assigned. These tables do not hold every clone; where another copy was compared, an unresolved V gene accounts for under half, and the others remain unexplained. The sample profile shows about 80,000 clones; around 87% of them were found once. The ten largest clones capture approximately 2.2% of the sample. Its CDR3 holds 16 amino acids, cysteine through phenylalanine. The entry retains the CDR3 DNA only, 48 bases that are in frame from base 1. For CDR1 and CDR2, the germline V gene lists SGHDN and FVKESK. Compared with germline, V lacks 0 bases and J lacks 6 bases; bases without a gene match: 7.

Regarding this clone: Its antigen target is currently unknown. Base quality data are lacking; no much larger clone is found one base away.

The TCR sequence derives from a human donor with non-small cell lung cancer who had a partial response to radiotherapy plus ipilimumab. The rearranged segments are TRBV14 and TRBJ2-1; TRBD2 aligns with 8 central bases. Here the sequenced sample was peripheral blood, taken from a patient treated with radiotherapy plus ipilimumab. The nucleotides read TGTGCCAGCAGCCAAGATTTGGCTAGCGGGCCCAATGAGCAGTTCTTC. This gives the protein CASSQDLASGPNEQFF.